This T cell receptor beta chain stems from a study of shared clonotypes between healthy human individuals. Study conclusions and caveats: Enrolling few donors narrowed the genetic and exposure-history diversity that was represented.

The CDR3 covers 15 residues. V shed 0 bases and J 8 bases; nucleotides not matched to a gene: 7. Germline CDR1 reads SGHRS; CDR2 reads YFSETQ. For every subset, genomic DNA was evenly distributed across several immunoSEQ plates. TCRdb's table, derived via immunoSEQ multiplex PCR, lists solely in-frame clones and lacks some. The table lists millions of clones, over 85% of them singletons. With respect to this clone: Its target is unknown.

This TCR derives from a man aged 18-30 years in good health. Sequencing used naive CD4+ T cells sorted from blood. This sample's subset: CD45RA+ positively selected. The gene calls are TRBV5-1 and TRBJ2-1, with 8 bases matching TRBD2. CDR3 nucleotide sequence: TGCGCCAGCAGCTTGGGCGGGACTAGGGGGTATGAGCAGTTCTTC. This gives the protein CASSLGGTRGYEQFF.